This TCR beta chain was retrieved from a study of cytomegalovirus exposure and HLA in healthy donors. Vbeta (60) and Jbeta (13) primers were used in the PCR. Clones were sequenced by immunoSEQ multiplex PCR, and TCRdb holds only the in-frame ones, with some missing. Among about 200,000 clones listed, around nine tenths were seen once. Trimming left V 7 bases short and J 7 bases short, with 19 bases between. CDR3 size: 15 residues. Per germline, CDR1 ENHRY and CDR2 SYGVKD. This clone was seen a single time. The sequencing input was PBMCs. The sequence was collected from a woman aged 25 to 39 in good health and CMV-seronegative. The rearrangement uses TRBV10-3 and TRBJ1-4; D unresolved. The CDR3 loop is CAITTASPRREKLFF. As DNA, the CDR3 is TGTGCCATCACAACAGCCTCTCCCAGGCGTGAAAAACTGTTTTTT.